Each of the 11 T cell receptor beta chains below was sequenced from the same sample in a study of patients and donors after allogeneic stem cell transplantation. Each CDR3 protein is one row after TCRdb ran MiXCR on the RT-PCR reads. The repertoire holds a few hundred thousand distinct CDR3 sequences, with roughly 15% as singletons. The specimen was blood, either unsorted or a sorted T cell fraction (not recorded which). The receptors were gathered from a human donor who was either an allogeneic HSCT recipient or a stem cell or donor lymphocyte infusion donor (not recorded which). It is not recorded whose cells these are; they may come from a transplant donor.

This clonotype was detected a few times. The chain employs TRBV5-1 and TRBJ2-1; the match to TRBD2 covers 11 bases. The CDR3 is 15 amino acids. J was trimmed by 8 bases and V by 0 bases; bases with no gene match: 4. Looked up from germline, CDR1 is SGHRS and CDR2 is YFSETQ. The CDR3 DNA is TGCGCCAGCAGCTTGGTTAGCGGGAGGGCCGATGAGCAGTTCTTC. The encoded protein is CASSLVSGRADEQFF.

Many counts were recorded for this clonotype. The chain joins TRBV4-3 to TRBJ2-2; D might be TRBD1 (5 bases). The CDR3 runs 14 residues. Germline V gene data show CDR1 as LGHNA and CDR2 as YSLEER. The V end was cut by 1 base, the J end by 5 bases, with 8 bases between. In nucleotides, the CDR3 is TGCGCCAGCAGCCAAGGACAGTCGACCGGGGAGCTGTTTTTT. Residues: CASSQGQSTGELFF.

J is TRBJ2-5 and V is TRBV20-1; D gene uncertain. The CDR3 runs to 12 residues. CDR1 and CDR2 (germline): DFQATT, SNEGSKA (reference sequence). Deletions cut 1 base from V and 4 bases from J, with 7 bases between. The CDR3 DNA reads as TGCAGTGCTAGAGCCCTACTAGAGACCCAGTACTTC. Translating it yields CSARALLETQYF.

This clonotype was seen a few times. The chain has TRBV12-3 or TRBV12-4 and TRBJ2-1, with TRBD1 identical over 8 bases. The length of the CDR3 is 13 residues. V dropped 4 bases and J dropped 5; count of bases not matched to a gene: 1. The CDR3 sequence is CASSWDRNNEQFF. Written as DNA, the CDR3 is TGTGCCAGCAGTTGGGACAGGAACAATGAGCAGTTCTTC.

The chain recombines TRBV20-1 with TRBJ2-7, with TRBD1 as a possible D gene (6 bases). The ends were cut back, 5 bases at V and 1 base at J, with 12 bases in the middle. The CDR3 is 13 residues long. CDR1 and CDR2 from the germline V gene are DFQATT and SNEGSKA (reference sequence). The CDR3 sequence is CSAPSTGSYEQYF. CDR3 nucleotide sequence: TGCAGTGCTCCCTCGACAGGTTCCTACGAGCAGTACTTC.

This clonotype was counted many times. The chain couples TRBV12-3 or TRBV12-4 to TRBJ2-1; 7 bases match TRBD2. The V segment lost 4 bases and the J segment 3 bases; nucleotides outside the gene matches: 6. The CDR3 length is 15 residues. CDR3 sequence: CASSSPGLYYNEQFF. CDR3 nucleotides: TGTGCCAGCAGTTCCCCGGGACTATACTACAATGAGCAGTTCTTC.

This clonotype was counted a few times. The V gene is TRBV4-2, the J gene TRBJ2-7, with D tentatively TRBD1 (6 bases). Germline V lookup: CDR1 LGHNA, CDR2 YNFKEQ. There are 13 residues in the CDR3. Trimming stripped 4 bases from V and 1 base from J, with 8 bases between. Here the CDR3 reads CASSRDKSYEQYF. The CDR3 nucleotides are TGTGCCAGCAGCCGGGACAAGTCCTACGAGCAGTACTTC.

V usage is TRBV3-1 and J usage is TRBJ2-3; 10 bases are a match to TRBD1. Losses at the gene ends were 4 bases for V and 2 bases for J; bases not matched to a gene: 3. Germline loops: CDR1 LGHDT, CDR2 YNNKEL (reference sequence). CDR3 length: 15 residues. The CDR3 nucleotides read TGTGCCAGCAGCCGAGGACAGGGGGACACAGATACGCAGTATTTT. Protein product: CASSRGQGDTDTQYF.

In this sample, this clonotype turned up many times. The chain carries TRBV24-1 and TRBJ1-2; the D gene is possibly TRBD1 (5 bases). Germline V gene sequence: CDR1 KGHDR, CDR2 SFDVKD. CDR3 length: 13 residues. V was trimmed by 2 bases and J by 10 bases, leaving 13 bases between them. In nucleotides, the CDR3 is TGTGCCACCAGTGATTGGCAGGGCGCCTTCTACACCTTC. It is translated as CATSDWQGAFYTF.

V usage is TRBV25-1 and J usage is TRBJ2-6, with D possibly TRBD2 on 6 matching bases. Germline lookup yields CDR1 MGHDK and CDR2 SYGVNS. The CDR3 is made up of 16 amino acids. V was shortened by 1 base and J by 3 bases, with 10 bases between the two germline ends. The CDR3 region is CASSEFGGVGANVLTF. CDR3 DNA sequence: TGTGCCAGCAGTGAATTTGGAGGGGTTGGGGCCAACGTCCTGACTTTC.

This clonotype has a handful of counts. This rearrangement joins TRBV5-1 to TRBJ1-2; D is undetermined. The CDR3 sequence is 13 residues long. Looked up from germline, CDR1 is SGHRS and CDR2 is YFSETQ. Trimming took 4 bases from V and 7 from J, leaving 14 bases between them. The CDR3 region is CASSPDIALGYTF. Written as DNA, the CDR3 is TGCGCCAGCAGCCCGGATATCGCTCTTGGCTACACCTTC.